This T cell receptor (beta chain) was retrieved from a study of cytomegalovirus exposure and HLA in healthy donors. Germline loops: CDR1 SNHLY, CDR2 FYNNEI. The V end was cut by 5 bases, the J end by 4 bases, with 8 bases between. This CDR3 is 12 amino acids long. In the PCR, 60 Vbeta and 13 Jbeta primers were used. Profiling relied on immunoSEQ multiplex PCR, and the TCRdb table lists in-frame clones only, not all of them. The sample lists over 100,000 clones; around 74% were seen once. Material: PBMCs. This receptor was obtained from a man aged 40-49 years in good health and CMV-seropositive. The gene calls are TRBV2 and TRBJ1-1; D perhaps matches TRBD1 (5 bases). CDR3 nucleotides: TGTGCCAGCAGTATGGGGGGCACTGAAGCTTTCTTT. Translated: CASSMGGTEAFF.